This entry lists 32 T cell receptor beta chains sequenced from one sample in a study of graft-versus-host responses after intestinal transplantation. Which antigens these TCRs recognize remains unknown. The data were produced by immunoSEQ multiplex PCR, yet TCRdb's version contains in-frame clones alone and is incomplete. The sample records some 39,000 clones, around 96% being singletons. The sample was unstimulated CD8+ T cells sorted from spleen or lymph node cells, taken before transplant. These TCRs come from a human donor who was the organ donor for an intestinal transplant.

The chain has TRBV4-3 and TRBJ2-7; the D gene is possibly TRBD2 (5 bases). Trimming stripped 0 bases from V and 3 bases from J, with 12 bases between. Germline assignment: CDR1 LGHNA and CDR2 YSLEER. The CDR3 loop spans 15 amino acids. The CDR3 protein is CASSQDRDSGYEQYF. The CDR3 DNA sequence: TGCGCCAGCAGCCAAGATCGGGATTCTGGCTACGAGCAGTACTTC.

The genes are TRBV7-2 and TRBJ2-4; possible D gene TRBD2, 7 bases. The CDR3 spans 16 residues. Germline CDR1 SGHTA, CDR2 FQGNSA. V lost 5 bases, J lost 2 bases, and 16 bases lay in between. The CDR3 DNA follows: TGTGCCAGCAGCCCAGTGGGGGGGCCGACCAAAAACATTCAGTACTTC. It encodes CASSPVGGPTKNIQYF.

V is TRBV4-3 and J is TRBJ2-3; D possibly corresponds to TRBD1 (5 bases). V was cut by 3 bases and J by 3 bases, with 10 bases left in between. The CDR3 spans 14 residues. Germline V gene lookup returns CDR1 LGHNA and CDR2 YSLEER. CDR3 sequence: CASSQTTDTDTQYF. The CDR3 DNA is TGCGCCAGCAGCCAGACGACAGATACAGATACGCAGTATTTT.

The chain has TRBV21-1 and TRBJ2-7. TRBV21-1 is noted as a pseudogene. The CDR3 has 13 amino acids. CDR3 residues: CASSQQRPYEQYF. The DNA of the CDR3 is TGTGCCAGCAGCCAACAGAGGCCCTACGAGCAGTACTTC.

J is TRBJ2-2 and V is TRBV19; the D gene is possibly TRBD2 (6 bases). The CDR3 length is 16 residues. Trimming removed 5 bases from V and 0 bases from J, with 13 bases in between. Germline values: CDR1 LNHDA, CDR2 SQIVND (reference sequence). This chain's CDR3 is CASSPEGTANTGELFF. In nucleotides, the CDR3 is TGTGCCAGTAGTCCGGAGGGAACTGCGAACACCGGGGAGCTGTTTTTT. Complete variable domain (other parts from reference TRBV19 and TRBJ2-2): DGGITQSPKYLFRKEGQNVTLSCEQNLNHDAMYWYRQDPGQGLRLIYYSQIVNDFQKGDIAEGYSVSREKKESFPLTVTSAQKNPTAFYLCASSPEGTANTGELFFGEGSRLTVL.

This chain joins TRBV10-2 and TRBJ2-3; 8 nucleotides align to TRBD2. V lost 5 bases and J lost 3; bases outside the gene matches: 7. Looked up from germline, CDR1 is WSHSY and CDR2 is SAAADI. The CDR3 is 15 amino acids. Here the CDR3 DNA reads TGCGCCAGCAGTCCTGCGGGGGGCGGTACAGATACGCAGTATTTT. Its protein product is CASSPAGGGTDTQYF.

The J gene is TRBJ2-7, the V gene TRBV6-5; 7 bases map to TRBD2. The CDR3 runs to 14 residues. The V and J ends lost 11 bases and 0 bases, in that order; junction bases with no gene match: 10. In germline, CDR1 is MNHEY, CDR2 SVGAGI. The CDR3 spells CAAGSGASSYEQYF. DNA of the CDR3: TGTGCCGCTGGGAGCGGGGCCAGCTCCTACGAGCAGTACTTC.

CDR3 in DNA: TGTGCCAGCAGAAAGACAGTTTACACTGAAGCTTTCTTT. This sequence encodes CASRKTVYTEAFF. The chain couples TRBV25-1 to TRBJ1-1, with D perhaps TRBD1 (5 bases). The V gene's germline CDR1 is MGHDK and CDR2 SYGVNS. Trimming removed 6 bases at V and 3 bases at J, with 11 bases between. There are 13 residues in the CDR3.

The chain recombines TRBV4-1 with TRBJ1-1, with a tentative D call TRBD1 (6 bases). Trimming stripped 1 base from V and 1 base from J, with 10 bases between. Per germline, CDR1 MGHRA and CDR2 YSYEKL. The CDR3 covers 15 residues. CDR3 DNA: TGCGCCAGCAGCCAAGTCGACAGGTCGAACACTGAAGCTTTCTTT. Its protein is CASSQVDRSNTEAFF.

The chain employs TRBV6-5 and TRBJ2-1; 7 nucleotides align to TRBD2. The V and J ends lost 2 bases and 7 bases, in that order; junction bases with no gene match: 5. Germline-derived CDR1 and CDR2 are MNHEY and SVGAGI. The CDR3 contains 14 residues. DNA of the CDR3: TGTGCCAGCAGTTACGGCGGGGGAGTAAATGAGCAGTTCTTC. It translates to CASSYGGGVNEQFF.

The J gene is TRBJ2-5, the V gene TRBV19; 8 bases are a match to TRBD1. CDR3 length: 13 residues. V trimming: 3 bases; J trimming: 11 bases; junction bases outside the gene matches: 8. Germline CDR1 LNHDA, CDR2 SQIVND (reference sequence). The CDR3 sequence: CASSIMPGQEQYF. For the CDR3, the DNA is TGTGCCAGTAGTATTATGCCGGGACAGGAGCAGTACTTC.

The chain uses TRBV2 and TRBJ2-5; TRBD1 matches at 12 bases. This CDR3 is built from 15 residues. V lost 10 bases and J lost 4; bases outside the gene matches: 10. The germline gives CDR1 SNHLY, CDR2 FYNNEI. The CDR3 loop reads CAIPGDRGRRETQYF. The CDR3 region has the DNA TGTGCCATCCCTGGGGACAGGGGGCGAAGAGAGACCCAGTACTTC.

CDR3: CASGLYILGPPFNEQFF. DNA for the CDR3: TGTGCTAGTGGTTTGTACATACTCGGTCCCCCATTCAATGAGCAGTTCTTC. The V and J genes are TRBV12-5 and TRBJ2-1; D unclear. The CDR3 spans 17 residues. Trimming left V 2 bases short and J 6 bases short, with 20 bases between. The V gene's germline CDR1 is LGHNT and CDR2 FRNRAP.

The chain carries TRBV15 and TRBJ1-4, with D tentatively TRBD1 (6 bases). The CDR3 contains 15 residues. Germline loops: CDR1 LNHNV, CDR2 YYDKDF (reference sequence). Trimming removed 3 bases from V and 5 bases from J, with 13 bases in between. In DNA form, the CDR3 reads TGTGCCACCAGCAGCGCTATGACAGGCAATGAAAAACTGTTTTTT. It codes for CATSSAMTGNEKLFF.

The chain uses TRBV12-5 and TRBJ2-3; 12 bases align to TRBD2. With V trimmed by 5 bases and J by 3 bases, 18 bases remained unmatched. The V gene's germline CDR1 is LGHNT and CDR2 FRNRAP. This CDR3 region has 20 residues. CDR3 in DNA: TGTGCTAGTGGTCTACCCACTAGCGGGGGGCCCGGGGAGAGGACAGATACGCAGTATTTT. It codes for CASGLPTSGGPGERTDTQYF.

In this sample, this clone turned up once. The V gene is TRBV4-2, the J gene TRBJ1-2; D is ambiguous. The V gene's germline CDR1 is LGHNA and CDR2 YNFKEQ. The V end lost 0 bases, the J end lost 4 bases, and 9 bases lay between the germline ends. The CDR3 covers 14 residues. This CDR3 reads CASSQESSSYGYTF. The CDR3 DNA follows: TGTGCCAGCAGCCAAGAATCAAGCTCCTATGGCTACACCTTC.

This clone has only one observation. This chain links TRBV27 with TRBJ2-7, with TRBD2 identical over 9 bases. Germline V gene sequence: CDR1 MNHEY, CDR2 SMNVEV (reference sequence). The CDR3 extends over 16 amino acids. Unmatched junction bases numbered 14, after V lost 7 bases and J lost 4 bases. The CDR3 DNA sequence: TGTGCCAGCACCCACCTAGGGGCTAGCGGGGTATACGAGCAGTACTTC. This translates into CASTHLGASGVYEQYF.

The chain combines TRBV4-3 with TRBJ1-2, with D tentatively TRBD1 (5 bases). This CDR3 has 14 amino acids. V was clipped by 1 base and J by 3 bases, with 9 bases between them. Germline loops: CDR1 LGHNA, CDR2 YSLEER. CDR3 region: CASSQGRDHYGYTF. Here the CDR3 DNA reads TGCGCCAGCAGCCAAGGCAGGGACCACTATGGCTACACCTTC.

CDR3 residues: CATSRGGTPRSANYGYTF. The CDR3 bases are TGTGCCACCAGCAGAGGGGGGACACCCCGATCGGCGAACTATGGCTACACCTTC. The rearrangement uses TRBV15 and TRBJ1-2, with a tentative D call TRBD1 (6 bases). Per the germline V gene, CDR1 is LNHNV and CDR2 is YYDKDF (reference sequence). This CDR3 is built from 18 residues. Between the trimmed V and J ends, which lost 1 base and 2 bases, there was a span of 20 bases.

On this clone: Other DNA sequences in this specimen translate into the identical CDR3. V usage is TRBV9 and J usage is TRBJ1-3; D is uncertain. The CDR3 is made up of 14 amino acids. Trimming left V 2 bases short and J 4 bases short, with 10 bases between. Germline V gene data show CDR1 as SGDLS and CDR2 as YYNGEE. This chain's CDR3 is CASSVVGTGNTIYF. The DNA of the CDR3 is TGTGCCAGCAGCGTTGTGGGCACCGGAAACACCATATATTTT.

The table lists this clone with a count of one. The junction departs from the called germline gene at one end, perhaps through a read error. The CDR3 reads CASSKAGTGRLANTGELFF. The DNA of the CDR3 is TGTGCTAGCAGTAAAGCCGGGACAGGTCGGCTCGCGAACACCGGGGAGCTGTTTTTT. The chain couples TRBV7-7 to TRBJ2-2; 8 bases map to TRBD1. The germline V gene encodes CDR1 SSHAT and CDR2 FNYEAQ (reference sequence). This CDR3 has 19 residues.

This rearrangement joins TRBV5-5 to TRBJ2-3; D is perhaps TRBD2 (7 bases). V was trimmed by 2 bases and J by 2 bases, leaving 12 bases between them. The CDR3 consists of 15 residues. The germline V gene has CDR1 SGHKS and CDR2 YYEKEE (reference sequence). CDR3 sequence reads: CASSLPGGLTDTQYF. The DNA of the CDR3 is TGTGCCAGCAGCTTACCGGGGGGCCTCACAGATACGCAGTATTTT.

A note on this clone: Its ends do not fully match the called genes, so a read error is possible. The chain combines TRBV7-7 with TRBJ2-3; the D is unclear. The length of the CDR3 is 13 residues. Looked up from germline, CDR1 is SSHAT and CDR2 is FNYEAQ (reference sequence). The CDR3 DNA follows: TGTGCTAGCAGCTTAGTGAGTGGAGATACGCAGTATTTT. This gives the protein CASSLVSGDTQYF.

The genes are TRBV7-9 and TRBJ2-1; the match to TRBD2 covers 10 bases. The J segment lost 10 bases and the V segment lost 3 bases, leaving 6 bases of the junction unmatched. The CDR3 is 14 amino acids. Germline V gives CDR1 SEHNR, CDR2 FQNEAQ (reference sequence). DNA for the CDR3: TGTGCCAGCAGCTTGGGACTAGCGCTGGGGGAGCAGTTCTTC. Amino acid sequence: CASSLGLALGEQFF.

The chain links TRBV9 to TRBJ1-3; D perhaps matches TRBD1 (6 bases). From germline, CDR1 is SGDLS and CDR2 YYNGEE. The CDR3 consists of 14 residues. Trimming removed 0 bases from V and 4 bases from J, with 8 bases in between. The CDR3 region is CASSVDRAGNTIYF. CDR3 coding DNA: TGTGCCAGCAGCGTAGACAGGGCCGGAAACACCATATATTTT.

V usage is TRBV15 and J usage is TRBJ1-2, with D hard to call. Trimming cost V 5 bases and J 4 bases, with 23 bases left between them. The CDR3 spans 17 residues. The V gene's germline CDR1 is LNHNV and CDR2 YYDKDF (reference sequence). This CDR3 is CATSFFLGCGKTYGYTF. In nucleotides, the CDR3 is TGTGCCACCAGCTTCTTTCTAGGGTGTGGAAAGACCTATGGCTACACCTTC.

The rearrangement links TRBV4-1 to TRBJ2-7; no clear D gene. Germline values: CDR1 MGHRA, CDR2 YSYEKL. The germline V and J ends were trimmed by 0 bases and 0 bases, with 9 bases remaining between them. This CDR3 contains 15 residues. CDR3 region: CASSQDPGHSYEQYF. The DNA for the CDR3 is TGCGCCAGCAGCCAAGATCCGGGCCACTCCTACGAGCAGTACTTC.

The V call is TRBV27, the J call TRBJ1-2, with D possibly matching TRBD1 (5 bases). Deletions cut 3 bases from V and 4 bases from J, with 15 bases between. The germline gives CDR1 MNHEY, CDR2 SMNVEV (reference sequence). This CDR3 comprises 15 residues. The CDR3 DNA reads TGTGCCAGCAGTTTCGGTATGGGGGAGGGCTATGGCTACACCTTC. This codes for CASSFGMGEGYGYTF.

J is TRBJ1-4 and V is TRBV5-6, with a possible D match to TRBD1 (5 bases). Per germline, CDR1 SGHDT and CDR2 YYEEEE. V gave up 3 bases and J gave up 8 bases, with 23 bases separating them. There are 17 residues in the CDR3. The CDR3 loop reads CASSSGRWGWAREKLFF. DNA of the CDR3: TGTGCCAGCAGCTCCGGGAGGTGGGGGTGGGCGCGAGAAAAACTGTTTTTT.

The CDR3 loop reads CASSIILADEQYF. CDR3 DNA: TGTGCCAGCAGCATAATACTAGCGGACGAGCAGTACTTC. This rearrangement joins TRBV21-1 to TRBJ2-7; the D call of TRBD2 is as the table states it, not checked on the DNA. TRBV21-1 is a listed pseudogene. The CDR3 length is 13 residues.

The chain carries TRBV11-2 and TRBJ2-3, with 12 bases identical to TRBD1. Germline CDR1 SGHAT, CDR2 FQNNGV. After removal of 5 bases from V and 4 bases from J, the junction contained 7 bases not matched to a gene. The CDR3 spans 16 residues. CDR3 in amino acids: CASSLGGTGGADTQYF. The CDR3 region has the DNA TGTGCCAGCAGCCTCGGAGGGACAGGGGGCGCAGATACGCAGTATTTT.

The genes are TRBV6-5 and TRBJ1-1, with D tentatively TRBD1 (6 bases). The length of the CDR3 is 14 residues. The V gene's germline CDR1 is MNHEY and CDR2 SVGAGI. V was pared by 6 bases and J by 4 bases, with 15 bases between. The CDR3 sequence: CASSPVGGFTEAFF. CDR3 sequence (DNA): TGTGCCAGCAGCCCTGTAGGGGGTTTCACTGAAGCTTTCTTT.